The 14 T cell receptor beta chains listed next were all sequenced from one sample in a study of early T cells in non-severe SARS-CoV-2 infection. TCRdb reprocessed the 5' RACE reads with MiXCR, giving one entry per CDR3 protein. In the table there are under 75,000 distinct CDR3 sequences, more than 9.5% of which are singletons. Sequencing was done on a sample of whole blood. The receptors derive from an adult who was a healthcare worker with PCR-confirmed SARS-CoV-2 infection or an uninfected control (not recorded which).

In its sample, this clonotype was seen many times. The gene calls are TRBV9 and TRBJ2-1; 14 nucleotides match TRBD2. Trimming cost V 4 bases and J 9 bases; bases outside gene matches: 9. This CDR3 has 16 residues. Germline V gene sequence: CDR1 SGDLS, CDR2 YYNGEE. The CDR3 sequence is CASSPGLAGVIGEQFF. CDR3 nucleotide sequence: TGTGCCAGCAGCCCGGGACTAGCGGGAGTCATTGGTGAGCAGTTCTTC.

This clonotype has only a few counts. The rearrangement uses TRBV6-6 and TRBJ1-5; TRBD1 matches 7 bases. This CDR3 has 14 amino acids. J lost 4 bases, V lost 2 bases, and 2 bases had no gene match. The germline V gene has CDR1 MNHNY and CDR2 SVGAGI (reference sequence). CDR3 protein: CASSYGTENQPQHF. CDR3 bases: TGTGCCAGCAGTTACGGGACAGAGAATCAGCCCCAGCATTTT.

This clonotype came up many times. The DNA is left out, because the CDR3 cannot be placed on it with certainty; the CDR3 is given as TCRdb lists it. The J gene is TRBJ2-2, the V gene TRBV2; TRBD1, as called in the table, went unchecked against the DNA. The CDR3 is 15 amino acids long, termini counted. Germline assignment: CDR1 SNHLY and CDR2 FYNNEI. CDR3 protein: CASSSSGMGAGELFF.

This clonotype was observed at least ten times. The chain links TRBV12-3 or TRBV12-4 to TRBJ1-5; no definite D call. The CDR3 has 13 residues. V shed 0 bases and J shed 9 bases, with 9 bases lying between them. CDR3 nucleotides: TGTGCCAGCAGTTTAGCGCAGGATACGCCCCAGCATTTT. It is translated as CASSLAQDTPQHF.

The rearrangement joins TRBV19 to TRBJ2-5; 7 bases are a match to TRBD1. In germline, CDR1 is LNHDA, CDR2 SQIVND (reference sequence). Trimming took 8 bases from V and 2 from J; bases not matched to a gene: 5. The CDR3 sequence is 13 residues long. CDR3 nucleotides: TGTGCCAGTCACGGGACAGATCAAGAGACCCAGTACTTC. Its protein product is CASHGTDQETQYF.

The rearrangement joins TRBV6-1 to TRBJ1-5, with D maybe TRBD1 (5 bases). The germline V gene encodes CDR1 MNHNS and CDR2 SASEGT. V lost 3 bases, J lost 6 bases, and 9 bases lay in between. This CDR3 is built from 13 residues. This CDR3 reads CASSEGPFQPQHF. CDR3 DNA sequence: TGTGCCAGCAGTGAGGGACCTTTTCAGCCCCAGCATTTT.

This clonotype was counted at least ten times. The rearrangement joins TRBV7-2 to TRBJ2-7; D is undetermined. Germline CDR1 SGHTA, CDR2 FQGNSA. Trimming stripped 4 bases from V and 3 bases from J, with 7 bases between. This CDR3 region has 12 residues. The CDR3 loop is CASSSGYYEQYF. Written as DNA, the CDR3 is TGTGCCAGCAGCTCCGGGTACTACGAGCAGTACTTC.

This clonotype was seen more than once but under ten times. The rearrangement links TRBV20-1 to TRBJ2-3; 7 bases align to TRBD2. Unmatched junction bases numbered 1, after V lost 0 bases and J lost 1 base. The CDR3 runs 14 residues. In germline, CDR1 is DFQATT, CDR2 SNEGSKA (reference sequence). CDR3 residues: CSARETSGTDTQYF. The CDR3 DNA follows: TGCAGTGCTAGAGAAACTAGCGGCACAGATACGCAGTATTTT.

The sample holds one count of this clonotype. The chain recombines TRBV5-1 with TRBJ1-1, with TRBD1 as a possible D gene (6 bases). Per the germline V gene, CDR1 is SGHRS and CDR2 is YFSETQ. The CDR3 consists of 14 residues. V shed 0 bases and J shed 8 bases, with 14 bases lying between them. The CDR3 DNA reads as TGCGCCAGCAGCTTGGAGGGACACCAAACGGAAGCTTTCTTT. This encodes CASSLEGHQTEAFF.

This clonotype was seen at least ten times. This sequence joins TRBV28 and TRBJ2-1; 10 nucleotides align to TRBD2. The V gene end was trimmed by 7 bases and the J gene end by 3 bases; junction bases not matched to a gene: 6. Germline V lookup: CDR1 MDHEN, CDR2 SYDVKM. CDR3 length: 15 residues. Here the CDR3 reads CASNRAGGRYNEQFF. The CDR3 DNA reads as TGTGCCAGCAATAGAGCGGGGGGGCGCTACAATGAGCAGTTCTTC.

This chain connects TRBV18 to TRBJ2-1, with 8 bases aligning to TRBD1. The CDR3 is made up of 16 amino acids. Germline loops: CDR1 KGHSH, CDR2 LQKENI. Trimming took 0 bases from V and 4 from J; bases not matched to a gene: 5. CDR3 DNA sequence: TGTGCCAGCTCACCACCACAGACAGGGGTATACAATGAGCAGTTCTTC. It translates to CASSPPQTGVYNEQFF.

The chain joins TRBV20-1 to TRBJ2-1; TRBD2 matches 8 bases. The V gene end was trimmed by 2 bases and the J gene end by 0 bases; junction bases not matched to a gene: 3. CDR3 length: 15 residues. The germline gives CDR1 DFQATT, CDR2 SNEGSKA (reference sequence). The CDR3 DNA follows: TGCAGTGCTAGAAAGCGGGAGCACTCCTACAATGAGCAGTTCTTC. This translates into CSARKREHSYNEQFF.

This clonotype was found a few times. V and J are TRBV4-3 and TRBJ2-7; 7 nucleotides agree with TRBD2. V lost 1 base, J lost 2 bases, and 2 bases stayed unmatched. CDR1 LGHNA and CDR2 YSLEER come from the germline V gene. CDR3 length: 14 residues. CDR3: CASSQGLATYEQYF. The CDR3 DNA follows: TGCGCCAGCAGCCAAGGACTAGCTACCTACGAGCAGTACTTC.

In this sample, this clonotype turned up a few times. Written as DNA, the CDR3 is TGTGCCAGCAGTTCTCGACAGGGCTCCTCGTTCTTC. Translation gives CASSSRQGSSFF. The chain joins TRBV12-3 or TRBV12-4 to TRBJ2-1, with 7 bases aligning to TRBD1. This CDR3 contains 12 residues. V dropped 4 bases and J dropped 15; count of bases not matched to a gene: 9.